The source of this TCR beta chain is a study of cytomegalovirus exposure and HLA in healthy donors. For the study at large: Drawn from HLA-typed donors, 65 million to 100 million unique TCRs were held in an early data release.

Findings and limits, study-wide: Sequencing artifact likely explains a cluster of highly shared sequence variants. The authors listed 164 TCR beta chains as cytomegalovirus-associated.

For this clone: Its antigen is currently unknown.

Trimming removed 2 bases from V and 3 bases from J; junction bases left unmatched: 5. The CDR3 spans 17 residues. The V gene's germline CDR1 is MNHEY and CDR2 SMNVEV (reference sequence). Researchers ran the PCR with 60 Vbeta and 13 Jbeta primers. The protocol was immunoSEQ multiplex PCR, while the TCRdb copy is restricted to in-frame clones and leaves out a portion. The sample shows nearly 200,000 clones, about 90% of them seen only once. This clonotype was sampled from a young man in good health and CMV-seronegative. Specimen: PBMCs. The V and J genes are TRBV27 and TRBJ2-1; 12 nucleotides line up with TRBD2. CDR3: CASSLRLAGGNYNEQFF. In DNA form, the CDR3 reads TGTGCCAGCAGTTTAAGGCTAGCGGGAGGGAACTACAATGAGCAGTTCTTC.